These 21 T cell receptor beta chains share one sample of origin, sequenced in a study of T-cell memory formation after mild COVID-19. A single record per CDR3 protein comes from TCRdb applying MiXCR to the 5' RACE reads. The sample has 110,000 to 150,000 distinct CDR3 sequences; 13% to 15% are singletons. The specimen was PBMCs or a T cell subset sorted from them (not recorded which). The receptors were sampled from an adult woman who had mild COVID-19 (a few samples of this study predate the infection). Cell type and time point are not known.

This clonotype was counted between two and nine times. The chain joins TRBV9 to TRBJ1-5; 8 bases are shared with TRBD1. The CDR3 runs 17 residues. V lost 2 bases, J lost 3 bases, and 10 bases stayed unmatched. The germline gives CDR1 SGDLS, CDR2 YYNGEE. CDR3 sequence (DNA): TGTGCCAGCAGCGTGGGGACAGGCGTCACATCCAATCAGCCCCAGCATTTT. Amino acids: CASSVGTGVTSNQPQHF.

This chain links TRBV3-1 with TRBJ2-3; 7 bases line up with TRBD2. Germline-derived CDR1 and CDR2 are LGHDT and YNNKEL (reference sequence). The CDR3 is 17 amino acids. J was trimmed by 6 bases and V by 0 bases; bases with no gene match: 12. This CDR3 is CASSQDPSGVGGDTQYF. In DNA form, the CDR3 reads TGTGCCAGCAGCCAAGATCCCAGCGGTGTGGGAGGGGATACGCAGTATTTT.

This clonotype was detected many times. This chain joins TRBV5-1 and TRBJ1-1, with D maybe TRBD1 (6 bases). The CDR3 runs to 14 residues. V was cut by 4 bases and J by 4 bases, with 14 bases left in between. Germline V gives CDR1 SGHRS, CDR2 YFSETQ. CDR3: CASSPNLGGTEAFF. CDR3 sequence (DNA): TGCGCCAGCAGCCCCAATCTAGGGGGCACTGAAGCTTTCTTT.

CDR3 region: CASSVPGQNTEAFF. CDR3 nucleotide sequence: TGTGCCAGCAGCGTCCCGGGACAGAACACTGAAGCTTTCTTT. The V gene is TRBV11-2, the J gene TRBJ1-1; D may be TRBD1 (6 bases). The CDR3 consists of 14 residues. V was trimmed by 5 bases and J by 1 base, leaving 11 bases between them. Germline V gene lookup returns CDR1 SGHAT and CDR2 FQNNGV.

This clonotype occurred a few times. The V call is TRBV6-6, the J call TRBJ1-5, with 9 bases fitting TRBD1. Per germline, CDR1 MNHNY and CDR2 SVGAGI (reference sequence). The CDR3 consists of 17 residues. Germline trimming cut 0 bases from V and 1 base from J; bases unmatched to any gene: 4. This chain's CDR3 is CASSYSGDRVSNQPQHF. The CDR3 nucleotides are TGTGCCAGCAGTTACTCTGGGGACAGGGTGAGCAATCAGCCCCAGCATTTT.

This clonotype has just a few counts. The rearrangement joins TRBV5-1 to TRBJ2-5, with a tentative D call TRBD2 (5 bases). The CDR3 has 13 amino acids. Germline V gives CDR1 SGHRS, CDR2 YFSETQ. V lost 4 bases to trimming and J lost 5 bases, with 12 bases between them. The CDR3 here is CASSLGVGETQYF. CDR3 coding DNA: TGCGCCAGCAGCCTCGGGGTTGGCGAGACCCAGTACTTC.

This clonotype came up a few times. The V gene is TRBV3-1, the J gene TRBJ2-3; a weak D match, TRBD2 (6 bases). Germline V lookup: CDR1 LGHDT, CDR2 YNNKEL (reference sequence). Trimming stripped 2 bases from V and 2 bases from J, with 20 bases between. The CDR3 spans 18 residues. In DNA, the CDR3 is TGTGCCAGCAGCCAAAAGGCGGGGCCTGGATTATACACAGATACGCAGTATTTT. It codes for CASSQKAGPGLYTDTQYF.

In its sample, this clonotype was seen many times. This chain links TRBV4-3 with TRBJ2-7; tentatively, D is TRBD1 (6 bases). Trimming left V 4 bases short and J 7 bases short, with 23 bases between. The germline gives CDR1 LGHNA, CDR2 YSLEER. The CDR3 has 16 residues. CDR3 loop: CASSLQGRTDLWEQYF. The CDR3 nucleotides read TGCGCCAGCAGCCTTCAAGGTAGGACAGACCTTTGGGAGCAGTACTTC.

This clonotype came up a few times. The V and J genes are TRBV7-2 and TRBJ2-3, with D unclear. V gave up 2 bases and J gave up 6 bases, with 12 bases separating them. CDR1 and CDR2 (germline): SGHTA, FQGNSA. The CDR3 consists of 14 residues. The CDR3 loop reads CASSLRRSGDTQYF. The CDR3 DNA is TGTGCCAGCAGCTTAAGGAGATCCGGGGATACGCAGTATTTT.

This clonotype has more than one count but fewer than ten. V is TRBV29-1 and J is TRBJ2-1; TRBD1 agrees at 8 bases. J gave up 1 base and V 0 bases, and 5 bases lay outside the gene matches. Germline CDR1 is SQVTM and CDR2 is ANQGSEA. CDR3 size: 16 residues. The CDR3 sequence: CSVEEPTGGSYNEQFF. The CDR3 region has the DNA TGCAGCGTTGAAGAACCCACAGGGGGGTCCTACAATGAGCAGTTCTTC.

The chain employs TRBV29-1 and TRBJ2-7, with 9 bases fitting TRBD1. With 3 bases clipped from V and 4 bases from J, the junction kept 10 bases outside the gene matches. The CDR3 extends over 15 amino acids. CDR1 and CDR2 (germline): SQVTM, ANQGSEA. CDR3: CSVDPGQGLPYEQYF. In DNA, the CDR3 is TGCAGCGTTGACCCGGGACAGGGTTTACCTTACGAGCAGTACTTC.

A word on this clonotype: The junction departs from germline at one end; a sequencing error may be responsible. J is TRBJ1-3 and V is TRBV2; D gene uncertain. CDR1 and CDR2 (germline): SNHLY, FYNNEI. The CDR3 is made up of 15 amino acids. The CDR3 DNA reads TGTGCCAGCAGGGAAGACCCGAGCTCTGGAAACACCATATATTTT. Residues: CASREDPSSGNTIYF.

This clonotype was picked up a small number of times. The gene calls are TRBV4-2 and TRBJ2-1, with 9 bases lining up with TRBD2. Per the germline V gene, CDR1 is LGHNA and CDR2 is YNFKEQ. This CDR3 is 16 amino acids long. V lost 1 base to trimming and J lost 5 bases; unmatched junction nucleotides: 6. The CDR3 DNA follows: TGTGCCAGCAGCCAAGGGGGACTAGCCTTCGACAATGAGCAGTTCTTC. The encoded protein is CASSQGGLAFDNEQFF.

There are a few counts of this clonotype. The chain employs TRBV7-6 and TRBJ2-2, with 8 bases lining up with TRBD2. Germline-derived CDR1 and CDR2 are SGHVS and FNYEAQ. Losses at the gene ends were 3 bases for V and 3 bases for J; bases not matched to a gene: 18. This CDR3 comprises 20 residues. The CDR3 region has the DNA TGTGCCAGCAGCTTCTATGGGGGTGCGGGAGGAAGGCGAGACACCGGGGAGCTGTTTTTT. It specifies CASSFYGGAGGRRDTGELFF.

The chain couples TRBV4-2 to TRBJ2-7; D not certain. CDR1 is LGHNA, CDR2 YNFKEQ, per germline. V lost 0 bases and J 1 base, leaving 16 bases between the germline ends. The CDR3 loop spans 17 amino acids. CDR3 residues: CASSQESVLTSSYEQYF. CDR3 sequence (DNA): TGTGCCAGCAGCCAAGAATCGGTTCTGACCTCTTCCTACGAGCAGTACTTC.

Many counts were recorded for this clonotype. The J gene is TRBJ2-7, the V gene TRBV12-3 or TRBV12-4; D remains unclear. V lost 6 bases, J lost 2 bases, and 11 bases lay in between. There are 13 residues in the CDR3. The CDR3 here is CASSLLGPYEQYF. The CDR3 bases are TGTGCCAGCAGCCTATTAGGTCCCTACGAGCAGTACTTC.

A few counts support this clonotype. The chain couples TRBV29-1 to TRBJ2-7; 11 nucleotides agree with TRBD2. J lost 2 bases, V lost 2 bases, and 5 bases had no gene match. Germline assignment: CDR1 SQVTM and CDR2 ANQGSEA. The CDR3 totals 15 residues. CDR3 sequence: CSVELAGGPPYEQYF. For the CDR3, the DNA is TGCAGCGTTGAATTAGCGGGAGGGCCGCCCTACGAGCAGTACTTC.

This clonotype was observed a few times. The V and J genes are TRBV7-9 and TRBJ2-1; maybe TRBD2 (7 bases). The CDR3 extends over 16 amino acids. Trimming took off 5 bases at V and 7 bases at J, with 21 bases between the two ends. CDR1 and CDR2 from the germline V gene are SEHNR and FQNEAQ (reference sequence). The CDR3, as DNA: TGTGCCAGCAGCCCCCCGGGGGTGGGGGGGCCGAATGAGCAGTTCTTC. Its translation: CASSPPGVGGPNEQFF.

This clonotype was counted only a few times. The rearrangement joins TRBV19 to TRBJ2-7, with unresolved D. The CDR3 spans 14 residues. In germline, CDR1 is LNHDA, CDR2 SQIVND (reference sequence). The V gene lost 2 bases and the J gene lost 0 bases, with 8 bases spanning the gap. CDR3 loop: CASSIRLNSYEQYF. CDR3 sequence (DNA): TGTGCCAGTAGTATAAGGCTTAACTCCTACGAGCAGTACTTC.

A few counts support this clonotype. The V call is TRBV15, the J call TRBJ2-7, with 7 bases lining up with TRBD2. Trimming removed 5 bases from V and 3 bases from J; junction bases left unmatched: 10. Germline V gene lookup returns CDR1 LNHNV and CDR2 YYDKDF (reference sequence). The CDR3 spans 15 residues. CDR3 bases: TGTGCCACCAGCCCCCGACTAGCCGGTTACTACGAGCAGTACTTC. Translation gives CATSPRLAGYYEQYF.

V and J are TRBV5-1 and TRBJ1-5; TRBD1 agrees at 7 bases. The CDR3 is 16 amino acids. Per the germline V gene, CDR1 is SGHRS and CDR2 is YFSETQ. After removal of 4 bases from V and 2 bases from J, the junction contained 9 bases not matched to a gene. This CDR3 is CASSLGVGGRNQPQHF. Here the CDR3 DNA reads TGCGCCAGCAGCCTGGGGGTAGGGGGCCGCAATCAGCCCCAGCATTTT.